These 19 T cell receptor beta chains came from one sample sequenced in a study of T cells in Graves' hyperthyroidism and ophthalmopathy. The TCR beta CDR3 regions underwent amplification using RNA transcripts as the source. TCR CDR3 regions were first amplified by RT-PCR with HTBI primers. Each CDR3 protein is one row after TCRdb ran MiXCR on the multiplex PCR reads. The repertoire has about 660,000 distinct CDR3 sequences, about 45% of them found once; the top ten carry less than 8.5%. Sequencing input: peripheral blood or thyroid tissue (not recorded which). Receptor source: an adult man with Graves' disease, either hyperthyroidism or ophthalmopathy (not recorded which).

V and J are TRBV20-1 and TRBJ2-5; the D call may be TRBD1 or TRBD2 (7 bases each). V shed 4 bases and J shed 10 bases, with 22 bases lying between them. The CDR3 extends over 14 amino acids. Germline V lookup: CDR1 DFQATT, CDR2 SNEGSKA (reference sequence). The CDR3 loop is CSATGGAQKPGQYF. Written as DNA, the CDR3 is TGCAGTGCTACAGGGGGGGCGCAGAAACCGGGCCAGTACTTC.

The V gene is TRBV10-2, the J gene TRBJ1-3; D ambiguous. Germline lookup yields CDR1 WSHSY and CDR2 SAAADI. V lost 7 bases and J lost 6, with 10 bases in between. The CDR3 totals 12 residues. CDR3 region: CASTQSVNTIYF. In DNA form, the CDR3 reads TGCGCCAGCACACAATCGGTAAACACCATATATTTT.

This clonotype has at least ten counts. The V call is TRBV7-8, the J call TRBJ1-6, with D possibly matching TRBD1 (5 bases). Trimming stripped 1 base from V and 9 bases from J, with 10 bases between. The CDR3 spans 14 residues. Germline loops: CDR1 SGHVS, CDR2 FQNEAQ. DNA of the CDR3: TGTGCCAGCAGCTTAGGACAGCTGAGTTCACCCCTCCACTTT. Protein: CASSLGQLSSPLHF.

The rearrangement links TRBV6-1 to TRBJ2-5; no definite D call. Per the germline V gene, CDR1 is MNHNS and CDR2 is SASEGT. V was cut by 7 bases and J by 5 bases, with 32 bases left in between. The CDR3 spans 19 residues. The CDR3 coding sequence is TGTGCCAGCATCCCTCCTCTACACCACCCCGACCGGGTTATGGAGACCCAGTACTTC. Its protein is CASIPPLHHPDRVMETQYF.

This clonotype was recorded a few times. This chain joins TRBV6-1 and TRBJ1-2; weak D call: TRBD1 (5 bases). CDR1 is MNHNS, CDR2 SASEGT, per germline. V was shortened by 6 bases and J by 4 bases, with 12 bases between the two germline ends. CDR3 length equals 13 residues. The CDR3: CASSQTEGYGYTF. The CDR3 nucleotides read TGTGCCAGCAGCCAGACAGAAGGCTATGGCTACACCTTC.

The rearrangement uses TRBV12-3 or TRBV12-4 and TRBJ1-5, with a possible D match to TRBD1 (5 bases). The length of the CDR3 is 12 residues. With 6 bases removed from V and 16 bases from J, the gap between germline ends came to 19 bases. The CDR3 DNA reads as TGTGCCAGCAGCCGGAGCGGGGGGGAGTACCATTTT. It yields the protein CASSRSGGEYHF.

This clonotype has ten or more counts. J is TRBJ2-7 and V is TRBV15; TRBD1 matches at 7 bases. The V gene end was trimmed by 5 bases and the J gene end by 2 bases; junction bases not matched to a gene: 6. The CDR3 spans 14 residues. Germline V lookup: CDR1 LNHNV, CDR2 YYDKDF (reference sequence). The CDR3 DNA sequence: TGTGCCACCAGCCCCCGGGACAGTCCCTACGAGCAGTACTTC. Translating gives CATSPRDSPYEQYF. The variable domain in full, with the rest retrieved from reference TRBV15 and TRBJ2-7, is DAMVIQNPRYQVTQFGKPVTLSCSQTLNHNVMYWYQQKSSQAPKLLFHYYDKDFNNEADTPDNFQSRRPNTSFCFLDIRSPGLGDTAMYLCATSPRDSPYEQYFGPGTRLTVT.

CDR3 sequence: CSAPVTGRQETQYF. The CDR3 DNA is TGCAGTGCACCCGTGACAGGGCGACAAGAGACCCAGTACTTC. The V gene is TRBV20-1, the J gene TRBJ2-5; the match to TRBD1 covers 7 bases. Germline V gives CDR1 DFQATT, CDR2 SNEGSKA (reference sequence). The CDR3 is made up of 14 amino acids. Trimming took 6 bases from V and 2 from J; bases not matched to a gene: 9.

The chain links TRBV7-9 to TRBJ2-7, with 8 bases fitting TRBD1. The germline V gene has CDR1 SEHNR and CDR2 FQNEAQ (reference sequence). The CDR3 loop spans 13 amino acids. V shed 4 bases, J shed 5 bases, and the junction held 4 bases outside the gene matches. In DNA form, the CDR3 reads TGTGCCAGCAGCTCCGAGGACAGGGACGAGCAGTACTTC. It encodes CASSSEDRDEQYF.

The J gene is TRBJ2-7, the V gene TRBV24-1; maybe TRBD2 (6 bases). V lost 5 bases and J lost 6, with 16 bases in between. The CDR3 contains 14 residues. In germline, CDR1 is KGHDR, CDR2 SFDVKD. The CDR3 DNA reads TGTGCCACCAGTGGAACAGCGGGTGCGAGCGAGCAGTACTTC. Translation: CATSGTAGASEQYF.

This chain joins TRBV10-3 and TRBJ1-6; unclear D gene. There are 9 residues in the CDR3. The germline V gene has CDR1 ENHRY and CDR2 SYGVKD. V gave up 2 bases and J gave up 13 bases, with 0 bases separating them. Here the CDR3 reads CAISEPLHF. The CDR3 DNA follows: TGTGCCATCAGTGAGCCCCTCCACTTT.

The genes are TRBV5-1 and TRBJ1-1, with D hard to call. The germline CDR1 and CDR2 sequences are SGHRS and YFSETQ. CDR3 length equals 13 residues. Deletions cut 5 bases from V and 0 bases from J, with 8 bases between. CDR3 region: CASRPRMNTEAFF. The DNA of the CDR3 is TGCGCCAGCAGGCCCCGGATGAACACTGAAGCTTTCTTT. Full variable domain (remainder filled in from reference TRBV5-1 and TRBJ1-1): KAGVTQTPRYLIKTRGQQVTLSCSPISGHRSVSWYQQTPGQGLQFLFEYFSETQRNKGNFPGRFSGRQFSNSRSEMNVSTLELGDSALYLCASRPRMNTEAFFGQGTRLTVV.

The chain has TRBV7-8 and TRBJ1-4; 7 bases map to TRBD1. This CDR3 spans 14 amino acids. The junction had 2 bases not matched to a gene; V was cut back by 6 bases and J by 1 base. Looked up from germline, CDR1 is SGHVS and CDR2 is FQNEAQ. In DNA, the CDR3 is TGTGCCAGCAGGCGACAGGGAACTAATGAAAAACTGTTTTTT. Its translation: CASRRQGTNEKLFF.

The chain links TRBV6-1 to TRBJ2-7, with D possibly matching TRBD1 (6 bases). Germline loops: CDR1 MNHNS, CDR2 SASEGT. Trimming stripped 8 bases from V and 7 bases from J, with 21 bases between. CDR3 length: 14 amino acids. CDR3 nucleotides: TGTGCCAGCGGGTTACAGGGTACGCCGGAAGAGCAGTACTTC. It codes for CASGLQGTPEEQYF.

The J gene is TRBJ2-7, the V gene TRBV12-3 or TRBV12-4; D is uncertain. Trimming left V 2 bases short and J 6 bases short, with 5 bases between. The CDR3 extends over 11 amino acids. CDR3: CASSLTFEQYF. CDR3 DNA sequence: TGTGCCAGCAGTTTAACTTTCGAGCAGTACTTC.

CDR3 sequence reads: CASSPSSGAQGSEQYF. The CDR3 DNA sequence: TGTGCCAGCAGCCCAAGTTCAGGGGCTCAGGGATCCGAGCAGTACTTC. The chain recombines TRBV9 with TRBJ2-7; D might be TRBD1 (6 bases). Germline CDR1 and CDR2: SGDLS and YYNGEE. The CDR3 consists of 16 residues. The V end lost 4 bases, the J end lost 6 bases, and 23 bases lay between the germline ends.

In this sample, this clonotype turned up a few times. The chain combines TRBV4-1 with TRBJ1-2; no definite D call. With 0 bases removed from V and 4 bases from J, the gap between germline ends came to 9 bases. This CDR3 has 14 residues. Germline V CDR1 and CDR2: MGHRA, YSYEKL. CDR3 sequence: CASSQETTFYGYTF. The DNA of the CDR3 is TGCGCCAGCAGCCAAGAAACAACCTTCTATGGCTACACCTTC.

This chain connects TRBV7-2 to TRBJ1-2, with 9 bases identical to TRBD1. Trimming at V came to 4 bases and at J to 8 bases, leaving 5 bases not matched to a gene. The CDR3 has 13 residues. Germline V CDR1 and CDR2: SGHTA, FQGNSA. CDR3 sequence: CASSSQGAFGYTF. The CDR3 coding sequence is TGTGCCAGCAGCTCACAGGGGGCTTTCGGCTACACCTTC.

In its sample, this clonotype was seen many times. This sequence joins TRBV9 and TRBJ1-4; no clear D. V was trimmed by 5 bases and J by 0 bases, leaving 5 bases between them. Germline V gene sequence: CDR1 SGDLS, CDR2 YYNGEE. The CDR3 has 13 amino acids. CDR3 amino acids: CASSVTTNEKLFF. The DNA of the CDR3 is TGTGCCAGCAGTGTAACAACTAATGAAAAACTGTTTTTT.